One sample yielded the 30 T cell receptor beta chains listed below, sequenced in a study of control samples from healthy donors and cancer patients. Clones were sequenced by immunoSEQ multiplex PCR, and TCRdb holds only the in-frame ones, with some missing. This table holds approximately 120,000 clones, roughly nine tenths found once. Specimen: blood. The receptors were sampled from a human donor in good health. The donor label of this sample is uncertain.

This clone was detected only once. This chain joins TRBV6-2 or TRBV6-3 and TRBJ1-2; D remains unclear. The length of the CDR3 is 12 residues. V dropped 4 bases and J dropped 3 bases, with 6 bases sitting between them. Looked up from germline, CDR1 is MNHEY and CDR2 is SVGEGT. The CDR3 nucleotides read TGTGCCAGCAGTTCAAGAGACTATGGCTACACCTTC. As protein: CASSSRDYGYTF.

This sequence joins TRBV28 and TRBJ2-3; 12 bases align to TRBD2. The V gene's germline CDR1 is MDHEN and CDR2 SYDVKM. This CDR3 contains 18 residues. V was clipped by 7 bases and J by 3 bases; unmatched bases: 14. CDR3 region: CASNERPLAGGRTDTQYF. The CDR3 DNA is TGTGCCAGCAATGAAAGACCCCTAGCGGGGGGGCGGACAGATACGCAGTATTTT.

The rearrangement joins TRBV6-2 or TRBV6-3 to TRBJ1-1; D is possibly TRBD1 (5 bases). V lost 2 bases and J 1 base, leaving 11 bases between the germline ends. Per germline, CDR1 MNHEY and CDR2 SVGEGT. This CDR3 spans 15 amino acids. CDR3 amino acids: CASSYRAGRNTEAFF. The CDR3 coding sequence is TGTGCCAGCAGTTACCGGGCAGGGAGGAACACTGAAGCTTTCTTT.

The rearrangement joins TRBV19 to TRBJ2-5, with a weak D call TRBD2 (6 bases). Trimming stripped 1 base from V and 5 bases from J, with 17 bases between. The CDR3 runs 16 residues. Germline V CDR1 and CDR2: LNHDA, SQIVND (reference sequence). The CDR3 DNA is TGTGCCAGTAGTATAGTTCTTAGGACGGAGGGGGAGACCCAGTACTTC. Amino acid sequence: CASSIVLRTEGETQYF. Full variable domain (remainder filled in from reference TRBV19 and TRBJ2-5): DGGITQSPKYLFRKEGQNVTLSCEQNLNHDAMYWYRQDPGQGLRLIYYSQIVNDFQKGDIAEGYSVSREKKESFPLTVTSAQKNPTAFYLCASSIVLRTEGETQYFGPGTRLLVL.

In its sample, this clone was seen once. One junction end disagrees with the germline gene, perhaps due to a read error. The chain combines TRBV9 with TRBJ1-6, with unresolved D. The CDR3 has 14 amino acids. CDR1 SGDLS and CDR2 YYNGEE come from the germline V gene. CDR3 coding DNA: TGTGCCAGCAGCGTAGGCTCCCATAATTCACCCCTCCACTTT. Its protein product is CASSVGSHNSPLHF. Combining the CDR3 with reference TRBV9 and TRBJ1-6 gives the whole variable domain DSGVTQTPKHLITATGQRVTLRCSPRSGDLSVYWYQQSLDQGLQFLIQYYNGEERAKGNILERFSAQQFPDLHSELNLSSLELGDSALYFCASSVGSHNSPLHFGNGTRLTVT.

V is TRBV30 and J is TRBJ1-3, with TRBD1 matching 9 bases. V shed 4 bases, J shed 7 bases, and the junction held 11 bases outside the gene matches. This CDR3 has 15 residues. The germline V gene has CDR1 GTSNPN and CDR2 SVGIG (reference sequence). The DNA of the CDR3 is TGTGCCTGGACTCCCCGGGACAGGGTTTCCAACACCATATATTTT. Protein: CAWTPRDRVSNTIYF.

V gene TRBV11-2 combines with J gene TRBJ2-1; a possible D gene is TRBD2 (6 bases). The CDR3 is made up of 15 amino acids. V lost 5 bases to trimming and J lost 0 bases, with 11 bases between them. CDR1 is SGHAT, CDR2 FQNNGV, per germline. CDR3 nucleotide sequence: TGTGCCAGCAGCCAAGCGACTAGCTCCTACAATGAGCAGTTCTTC. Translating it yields CASSQATSSYNEQFF.

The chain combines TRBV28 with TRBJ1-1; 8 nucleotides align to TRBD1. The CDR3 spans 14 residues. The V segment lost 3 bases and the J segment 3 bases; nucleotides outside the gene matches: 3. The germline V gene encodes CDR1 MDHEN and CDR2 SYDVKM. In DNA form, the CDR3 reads TGTGCCAGCAGTTTGACAGGGGAATACACTGAAGCTTTCTTT. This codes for CASSLTGEYTEAFF.

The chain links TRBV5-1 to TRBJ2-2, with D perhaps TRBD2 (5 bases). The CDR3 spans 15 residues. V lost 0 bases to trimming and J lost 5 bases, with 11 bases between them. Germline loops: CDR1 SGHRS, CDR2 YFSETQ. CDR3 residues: CASSLGGKRTGELFF. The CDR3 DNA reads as TGCGCCAGCAGCTTGGGAGGGAAGCGGACCGGGGAGCTGTTTTTT.

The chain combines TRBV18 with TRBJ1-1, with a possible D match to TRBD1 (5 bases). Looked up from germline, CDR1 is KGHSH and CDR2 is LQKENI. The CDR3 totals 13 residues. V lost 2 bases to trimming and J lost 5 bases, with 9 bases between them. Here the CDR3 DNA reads TGTGCCAGCTCACCAGGGGCACGGACTGAAGCTTTCTTT. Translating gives CASSPGARTEAFF.

CDR3 loop: CASSYSGGVTYGYTF. CDR3 bases: TGTGCCAGCAGTTACTCAGGGGGAGTTACCTATGGCTACACCTTC. The chain combines TRBV6-5 with TRBJ1-2, with D possibly matching TRBD1 (6 bases). Germline values: CDR1 MNHEY, CDR2 SVGAGI. The CDR3 contains 15 residues. V shed 0 bases and J shed 4 bases, with 12 bases lying between them.

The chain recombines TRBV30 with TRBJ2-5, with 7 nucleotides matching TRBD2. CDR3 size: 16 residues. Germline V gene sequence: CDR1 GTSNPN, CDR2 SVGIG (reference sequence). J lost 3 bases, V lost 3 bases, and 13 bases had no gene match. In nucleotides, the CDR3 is TGTGCCTGGAGGAACCCCAAAGGACGGGGGGAAGAGACCCAGTACTTC. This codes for CAWRNPKGRGEETQYF.

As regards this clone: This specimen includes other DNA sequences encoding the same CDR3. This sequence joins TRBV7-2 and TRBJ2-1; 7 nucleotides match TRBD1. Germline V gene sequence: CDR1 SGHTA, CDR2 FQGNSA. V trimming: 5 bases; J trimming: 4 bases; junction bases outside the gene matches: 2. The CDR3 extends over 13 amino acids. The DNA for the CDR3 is TGTGCCAGCAGCCGACAGGGATACAATGAGCAGTTCTTC. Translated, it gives CASSRQGYNEQFF.

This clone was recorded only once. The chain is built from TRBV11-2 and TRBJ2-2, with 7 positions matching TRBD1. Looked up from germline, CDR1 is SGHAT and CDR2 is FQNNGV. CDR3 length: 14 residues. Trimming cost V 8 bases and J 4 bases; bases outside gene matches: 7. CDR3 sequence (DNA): TGTGCCAGCGGCAGAGGGGGCAGCACCGGGGAGCTGTTTTTT. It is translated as CASGRGGSTGELFF.

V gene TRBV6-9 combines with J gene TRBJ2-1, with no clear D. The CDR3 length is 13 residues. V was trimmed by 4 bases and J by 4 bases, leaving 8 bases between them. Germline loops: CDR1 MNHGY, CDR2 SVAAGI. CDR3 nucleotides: TGTGCCAGCAGTTTCCCGGGTTACAATGAGCAGTTCTTC. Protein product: CASSFPGYNEQFF.

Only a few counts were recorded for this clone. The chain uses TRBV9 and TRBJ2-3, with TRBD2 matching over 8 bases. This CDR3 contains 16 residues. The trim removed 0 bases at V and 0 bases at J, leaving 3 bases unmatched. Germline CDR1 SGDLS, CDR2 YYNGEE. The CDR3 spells CASSVGGGRSTDTQYF. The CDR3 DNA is TGTGCCAGCAGCGTAGGCGGGGGGCGTAGCACAGATACGCAGTATTTT.

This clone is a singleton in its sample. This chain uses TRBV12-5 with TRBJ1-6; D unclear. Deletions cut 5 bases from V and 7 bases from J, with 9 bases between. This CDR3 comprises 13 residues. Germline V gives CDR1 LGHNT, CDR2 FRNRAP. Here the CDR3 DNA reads TGTGCTAGTGGTCCCGCGGCCAATTCACCCCTCCACTTT. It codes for CASGPAANSPLHF. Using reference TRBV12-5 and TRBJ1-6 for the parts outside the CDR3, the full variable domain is DARVTQTPRHKVTEMGQEVTMRCQPILGHNTVFWYRQTMMQGLELLAYFRNRAPLDDSGMPKDRFSAEMPDATLATLKIQPSEPRDSAVYFCASGPAANSPLHFGNGTRLTVT.

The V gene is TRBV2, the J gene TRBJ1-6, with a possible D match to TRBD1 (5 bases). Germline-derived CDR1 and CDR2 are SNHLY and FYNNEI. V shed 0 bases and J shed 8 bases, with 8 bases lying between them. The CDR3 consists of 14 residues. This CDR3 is CASSEAQGYSPLHF. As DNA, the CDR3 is TGTGCCAGCAGTGAAGCGCAGGGCTATTCACCCCTCCACTTT. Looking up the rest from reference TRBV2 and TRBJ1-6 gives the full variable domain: EPEVTQTPSHQVTQMGQEVILRCVPISNHLYFYWYRQILGQKVEFLVSFYNNEISEKSEIFDDQFSVERPDGSNFTLKIRSTKLEDSAMYFCASSEAQGYSPLHFGNGTRLTVT.

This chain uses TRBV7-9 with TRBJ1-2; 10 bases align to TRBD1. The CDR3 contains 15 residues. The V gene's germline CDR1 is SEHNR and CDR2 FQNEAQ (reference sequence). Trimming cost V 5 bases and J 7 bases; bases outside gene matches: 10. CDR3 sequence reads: CASSTRQGAEGGYTF. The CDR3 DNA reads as TGTGCCAGCAGCACCCGACAGGGGGCTGAAGGTGGCTACACCTTC. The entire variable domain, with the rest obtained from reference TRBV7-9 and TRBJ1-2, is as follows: DTGVSQNPRHKITKRGQNVTFRCDPISEHNRLYWYRQTLGQGPEFLTYFQNEAQLEKSRLLSDRFSAERPKGSFSTLEIQRTEQGDSAMYLCASSTRQGAEGGYTFGSGTRLTVV.

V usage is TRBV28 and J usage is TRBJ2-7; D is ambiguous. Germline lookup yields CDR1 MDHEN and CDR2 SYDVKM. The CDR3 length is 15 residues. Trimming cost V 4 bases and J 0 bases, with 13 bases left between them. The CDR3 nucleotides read TGTGCCAGCAGTTCGCTCTCCGACATCTCCTACGAGCAGTACTTC. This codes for CASSSLSDISYEQYF.

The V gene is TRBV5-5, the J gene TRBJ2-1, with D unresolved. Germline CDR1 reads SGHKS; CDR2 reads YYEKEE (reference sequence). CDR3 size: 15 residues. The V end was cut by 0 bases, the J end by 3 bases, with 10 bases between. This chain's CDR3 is CASSLDVNLYNEQFF. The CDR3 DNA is TGTGCCAGCAGCTTGGATGTTAATCTCTACAATGAGCAGTTCTTC. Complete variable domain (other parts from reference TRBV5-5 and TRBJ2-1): DAGVTQSPTHLIKTRGQQVTLRCSPISGHKSVSWYQQVLGQGPQFIFQYYEKEERGRGNFPDRFSARQFPNYSSELNVNALLLGDSALYLCASSLDVNLYNEQFFGPGTRLTVL.

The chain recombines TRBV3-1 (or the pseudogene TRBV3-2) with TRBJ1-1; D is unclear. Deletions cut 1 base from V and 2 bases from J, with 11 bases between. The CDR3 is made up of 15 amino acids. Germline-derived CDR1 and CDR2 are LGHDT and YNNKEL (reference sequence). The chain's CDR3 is CASSQGGFSNTEAFF. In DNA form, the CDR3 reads TGTGCCAGCAGCCAAGGGGGTTTCTCCAACACTGAAGCTTTCTTT.

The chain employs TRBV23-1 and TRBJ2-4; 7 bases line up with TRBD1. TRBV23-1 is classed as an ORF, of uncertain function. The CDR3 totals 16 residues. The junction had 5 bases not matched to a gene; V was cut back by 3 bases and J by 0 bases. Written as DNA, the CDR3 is TGCGCCAGCAGTCAGGGACAGCAGATAGCCAAAAACATTCAGTACTTC. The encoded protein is CASSQGQQIAKNIQYF.

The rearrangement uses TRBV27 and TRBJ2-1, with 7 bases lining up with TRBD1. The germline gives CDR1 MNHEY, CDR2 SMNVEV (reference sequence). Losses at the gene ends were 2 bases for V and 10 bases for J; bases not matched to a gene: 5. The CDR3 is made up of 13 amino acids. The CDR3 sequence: CASSLKDRTEQFF. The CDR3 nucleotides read TGTGCCAGCAGTTTAAAGGACAGGACCGAGCAGTTCTTC.

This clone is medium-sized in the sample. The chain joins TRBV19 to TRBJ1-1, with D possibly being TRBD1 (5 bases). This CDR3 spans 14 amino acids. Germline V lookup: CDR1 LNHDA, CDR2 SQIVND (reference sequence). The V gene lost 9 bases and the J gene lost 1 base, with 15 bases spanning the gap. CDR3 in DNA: TGTGCCAGCCGCCAGGAGGGGAGGAACACTGAAGCTTTCTTT. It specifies CASRQEGRNTEAFF.

CDR3 sequence: CSAPRPGQLFF. The CDR3 region has the DNA TGCAGTGCTCCAAGACCGGGACAGCTGTTTTTT. The rearrangement uses TRBV20-1 and TRBJ1-4; the match to TRBD1 covers 7 bases. V trimming: 5 bases; J trimming: 14 bases; junction bases outside the gene matches: 8. The CDR3 has 11 amino acids. The germline CDR1 and CDR2 sequences are DFQATT and SNEGSKA (reference sequence).

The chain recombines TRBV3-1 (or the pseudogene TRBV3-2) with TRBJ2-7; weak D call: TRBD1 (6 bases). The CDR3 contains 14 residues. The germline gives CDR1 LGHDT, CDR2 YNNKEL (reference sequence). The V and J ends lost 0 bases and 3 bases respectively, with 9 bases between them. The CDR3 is CASSQDRGHYEQYF. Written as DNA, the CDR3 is TGTGCCAGCAGCCAAGATAGGGGACACTACGAGCAGTACTTC.

This chain's CDR3 is CASSLTGSLVTDTQYF. The CDR3 coding sequence is TGTGCCAGCTCACTCACCGGCTCCCTAGTAACAGATACGCAGTATTTT. This chain connects TRBV18 to TRBJ2-3; D is unresolved. This CDR3 is built from 16 residues. CDR1 and CDR2 from the germline V gene are KGHSH and LQKENI. Trimming removed 4 bases from V and 3 bases from J, with 17 bases in between.

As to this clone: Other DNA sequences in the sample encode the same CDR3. CDR3 amino acids: CASSLASSEAFF. In nucleotides, the CDR3 is TGCGCCAGCAGCTTGGCCAGCTCTGAAGCTTTCTTT. The chain has TRBV5-1 and TRBJ1-1; D is uncertain. Per germline, CDR1 SGHRS and CDR2 YFSETQ. The CDR3 totals 12 residues. V was pared by 0 bases and J by 6 bases, with 6 bases between.

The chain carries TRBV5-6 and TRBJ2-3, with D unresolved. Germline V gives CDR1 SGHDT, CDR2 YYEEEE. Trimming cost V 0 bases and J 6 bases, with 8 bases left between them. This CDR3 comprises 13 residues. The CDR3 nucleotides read TGTGCCAGCAGCTTGGAGTCTATTGATACGCAGTATTTT. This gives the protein CASSLESIDTQYF. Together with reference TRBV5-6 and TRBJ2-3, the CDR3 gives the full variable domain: DAGVTQSPTHLIKTRGQQVTLRCSPKSGHDTVSWYQQALGQGPQFIFQYYEEEERQRGNFPDRFSGHQFPNYSSELNVNALLLGDSALYLCASSLESIDTQYFGPGTRLTVL.